This entry lists 18 T cell receptor beta chains sequenced from one sample in a study of blood T cell repertoires in COVID-19. TCRdb's copy holds only in-frame clones and misses some; the assay was immunoSEQ multiplex PCR. The sample lists 350,000 to 500,000 clones, nearly 90% seen once, with 1.4% to 1.5% in the top ten. Input material: PBMCs or T cells enriched from blood (not recorded which). The receptors come from a young woman who had been exposed to COVID-19.

The sample holds one count of this clone. The V call is TRBV6-5, the J call TRBJ2-7, with TRBD1 matching 11 bases. The germline CDR1 and CDR2 sequences are MNHEY and SVGAGI. The junction had 4 bases not matched to a gene; V was cut back by 7 bases and J by 5 bases. The CDR3 is 13 residues long. CDR3 loop: CASTRTGGDEQYF. Written as DNA, the CDR3 is TGTGCCAGCACCCGGACAGGGGGCGACGAGCAGTACTTC.

This sequence joins TRBV28 and TRBJ1-1, with D possibly matching TRBD1 (6 bases). Germline V gives CDR1 MDHEN, CDR2 SYDVKM. CDR3 length: 16 residues. The V end lost 3 bases, the J end lost 6 bases, and 20 bases lay between the germline ends. As DNA, the CDR3 is TGTGCCAGCAGTTTGCCCACCGGGACACGTCCTGCTGAAGCTTTCTTT. It specifies CASSLPTGTRPAEAFF.

This clone was picked up one time. The rearrangement uses TRBV19 and TRBJ2-5; 11 bases match TRBD2. Germline lookup yields CDR1 LNHDA and CDR2 SQIVND (reference sequence). This CDR3 has 17 amino acids. V lost 5 bases, J lost 2 bases, and 10 bases stayed unmatched. CDR3 amino acids: CASSSLTSGELQETQYF. CDR3 sequence (DNA): TGTGCCAGTAGTTCTCTGACTAGCGGGGAACTTCAAGAGACCCAGTACTTC.

This clone appeared a single time. The chain is built from TRBV28 and TRBJ1-5; TRBD1 agrees at 7 bases. The J segment lost 2 bases and the V segment lost 7 bases, leaving 8 bases of the junction unmatched. From germline, CDR1 is MDHEN and CDR2 SYDVKM. The CDR3 has 15 amino acids. The CDR3 is CASTEGAPGNQPQHF. The DNA for the CDR3 is TGTGCCAGCACCGAGGGGGCGCCGGGCAATCAGCCCCAGCATTTT.

The V and J genes are TRBV28 and TRBJ1-2; the D gene is possibly TRBD1 (6 bases). Between the trimmed V and J ends, which lost 7 bases and 1 base, there was a span of 19 bases. Germline V gene data show CDR1 as MDHEN and CDR2 as SYDVKM. The CDR3 sequence is 16 residues long. The CDR3 loop reads CASKPPWTDINYGYTF. CDR3 DNA sequence: TGTGCCAGCAAGCCGCCTTGGACAGATATTAACTATGGCTACACCTTC.

This clone appeared once. This sequence joins TRBV4-1 and TRBJ1-1, with no clear D. The germline gives CDR1 MGHRA, CDR2 YSYEKL. V was pared by 5 bases and J by 1 base, with 8 bases between. The CDR3 has 13 amino acids. CDR3 nucleotide sequence: TGCGCCAGCAGCGATGACACGAACACTGAAGCTTTCTTT. This translates into CASSDDTNTEAFF.

This rearrangement joins TRBV7-9 to TRBJ1-2; 9 bases are shared with TRBD1. Germline V gene lookup returns CDR1 SEHNR and CDR2 FQNEAQ (reference sequence). V lost 5 bases and J lost 4; bases outside the gene matches: 5. The CDR3 is 14 residues long. CDR3 coding DNA: TGTGCCAGCAGCCAGGACAGGGGAGGCTATGGCTACACCTTC. Its protein is CASSQDRGGYGYTF.

This chain links TRBV19 with TRBJ2-2; a possible D gene is TRBD2 (6 bases). CDR1 LNHDA and CDR2 SQIVND come from the germline V gene (reference sequence). V lost 7 bases and J lost 2, with 14 bases in between. CDR3 length equals 15 residues. CDR3 loop: CASILAEVNTGELFF. CDR3 DNA sequence: TGTGCCAGTATTTTAGCGGAAGTAAACACCGGGGAGCTGTTTTTT.

In this sample, this clone turned up a few times. The V call is TRBV6-5, the J call TRBJ2-7, with D perhaps matching TRBD1 (6 bases). Trimming shortened V by 4 bases and J by 2 bases, and 12 bases separated the two germline ends. The CDR3 contains 14 residues. The germline V gene encodes CDR1 MNHEY and CDR2 SVGAGI. CDR3 in DNA: TGTGCCAGCAGTTCTAGACAGGCTACCTACGAGCAGTACTTC. Amino acids: CASSSRQATYEQYF.

This clone was recorded once. The chain's CDR3 is CASSSHINTGELFF. CDR3 DNA sequence: TGTGCCAGCAGTTCACATATTAACACCGGGGAGCTGTTTTTT. This chain uses TRBV28 with TRBJ2-2, with unresolved D. Trimming removed 4 bases from V and 2 bases from J, with 8 bases in between. Germline CDR1 reads MDHEN; CDR2 reads SYDVKM. This CDR3 contains 14 residues.

The V and J genes are TRBV6-5 and TRBJ1-6; D possibly corresponds to TRBD1 (6 bases). The germline gives CDR1 MNHEY, CDR2 SVGAGI. This CDR3 spans 15 amino acids. V lost 6 bases to trimming and J lost 1 base, with 10 bases between them. This CDR3 reads CASSRGRSYNSPLHF. CDR3 bases: TGTGCCAGCAGCAGGGGACGATCCTATAATTCACCCCTCCACTTT.

The chain employs TRBV5-4 and TRBJ2-2, with TRBD2 as a possible D gene (5 bases). The CDR3 totals 14 residues. The germline V gene has CDR1 SGHNT and CDR2 YYREEE (reference sequence). Trimming removed 0 bases from V and 5 bases from J, with 8 bases in between. The CDR3 is CASSLGTGTGELFF. The CDR3 nucleotides are TGTGCCAGCAGCTTGGGGACTGGGACCGGGGAGCTGTTTTTT.

V is TRBV19 and J is TRBJ2-7; 10 bases map to TRBD1. The trim removed 5 bases at V and 6 bases at J, leaving 7 bases unmatched. Per germline, CDR1 LNHDA and CDR2 SQIVND (reference sequence). The CDR3 totals 14 residues. The CDR3 nucleotides are TGTGCCAGTAGTGTGCGACAGGGGGCGGGCGAGCAGTACTTC. Protein: CASSVRQGAGEQYF.

The chain links TRBV13 to TRBJ2-6, with D uncertain. The CDR3 runs 15 residues. CDR1 is PRHDT and CDR2 is FYEKMQ in the germline V gene (reference sequence). Trimming cost V 5 bases and J 0 bases, with 8 bases left between them. The CDR3 sequence is CASSHGSSGANVLTF. CDR3 bases: TGTGCCAGCAGCCATGGTAGCTCTGGGGCCAACGTCCTGACTTTC. Filled out from reference TRBV13 and TRBJ2-6, the complete variable domain reads AAGVIQSPRHLIKEKRETATLKCYPIPRHDTVYWYQQGPGQDPQFLISFYEKMQSDKGSIPDRFSAQQFSDYHSELNMSSLELGDSALYFCASSHGSSGANVLTFGAGSRLTVL.

Here the CDR3 DNA reads TGTGCCAGCTTAGCATCAACCTCCGAGCAGTACTTC. This codes for CASLASTSEQYF. The chain employs TRBV3-1 (or the pseudogene TRBV3-2) and TRBJ2-7; D is unresolved. Trimming shortened V by 8 bases and J by 6 bases, and 14 bases separated the two germline ends. The CDR3 has 12 amino acids. Germline CDR1 LGHDT, CDR2 YNNKEL (reference sequence).

V usage is TRBV4-1 and J usage is TRBJ2-7; the D is unclear. The CDR3 runs to 13 residues. In germline, CDR1 is MGHRA, CDR2 YSYEKL. V was shortened by 1 base and J by 0 bases, with 4 bases between the two germline ends. The CDR3 spells CASSQAYSYEQYF. DNA for the CDR3: TGCGCCAGCAGCCAAGCCTACTCCTACGAGCAGTACTTC.

The chain employs TRBV5-4 and TRBJ2-1, with 10 bases fitting TRBD2. Germline CDR1 and CDR2: SGHNT and YYREEE (reference sequence). Trimming removed 3 bases from V and 7 bases from J; junction bases left unmatched: 10. The CDR3 consists of 16 residues. CDR3 in DNA: TGTGCCAGCAGCTATGGACTAGCTAGCGGGAGAAATGAGCAGTTCTTC. Its protein product is CASSYGLASGRNEQFF.

CDR3 sequence: CASSWWTSGAGKNIQYF. CDR3 DNA sequence: TGTGCCAGCAGCTGGTGGACTAGCGGGGCCGGTAAAAACATTCAGTACTTC. V is TRBV7-9 and J is TRBJ2-4, with 12 nucleotides matching TRBD2. The CDR3 covers 17 residues. Losses at the gene ends were 4 bases for V and 4 bases for J; bases not matched to a gene: 8. The V gene's germline CDR1 is SEHNR and CDR2 FQNEAQ (reference sequence).